This T cell receptor beta chain was captured by sequencing in a study of identical twins. The CDR3 has 15 residues. Germline V gives CDR1 SGHRS, CDR2 YFSETQ. V shed 5 bases and J shed 2 bases, with 13 bases lying between them. TCRdb processed the 5' RACE reads anew with MiXCR; each CDR3 protein has one entry. The profile covers hundreds of thousands of distinct CDR3 sequences, with over 5% appearing a single time and roughly 1.6% taken by the ten largest. At least ten counts were recorded for this clonotype. This sequence joins TRBV5-1 and TRBJ2-2; a weak D match, TRBD1 (5 bases). Sequencing input: naive T cells sorted from blood. This sequence originates from a man between 18 and 35 years old in good health. The CDR3 protein is CASRSLGANTGELFF. CDR3 sequence (DNA): TGCGCCAGCAGATCGTTAGGGGCCAACACCGGGGAGCTGTTTTTT.